This T cell receptor beta chain was identified in a study of shared clonotypes between healthy human individuals. Positively selected for CCR7, the CD45RO-negative cells used as naive CD8 cells excluded terminally differentiated effector memory CD45RA+ cells. In the authors' methods: Junction-only sequences produced by ImmunoSEQ had no quality scores, so filtering differed. Profiled with immunoSEQ multiplex PCR; TCRdb holds only in-frame clones, not every one. V and J calls and clone size follow that table, whereas D and trimming were derived from the DNA. The table has approximately 2,200,000 clones, 85% to 95% seen once. Study conclusions and caveats: For sorted subsets, rarefaction showed incomplete sequencing despite large depth. Clonotypes which were not shared had lower generation probabilities than clonotypes that all four donors shared.

The CDR3 totals 13 residues. After removal of 3 bases from V and 3 bases from J, the junction contained 1 base not matched to a gene. From germline, CDR1 is GTSNPN and CDR2 SVGIG (reference sequence). A remark on this clone: Its antigen is not known.

The sequenced sample was naive CD8+ T cells from PBMCs. The genes are TRBV30 and TRBJ2-1; TRBD1 aligns across 8 bases. This clonotype originated in a man aged 18-30 years in good health. Some clones in this sample may be carry-over from other donors' samples. CDR3 nucleotides: TGTGCCTGGAGAGGACAGGGCTACAATGAGCAGTTCTTC. Residues: CAWRGQGYNEQFF. Using reference TRBV30 and TRBJ2-1 for the parts outside the CDR3, the full variable domain is SQTIHQWPATLVQPVGSPLSLECTVEGTSNPNLYWYRQAAGRGLQLLFYSVGIGQISSEVPQNLSASRPQDRQFILSSKKLLLSDSGFYLCAWRGQGYNEQFFGPGTRLTVL.